This T cell receptor (beta chain) was recovered during a study of T cell responses to AZD1222 COVID-19 vaccine. Trimming removed 1 base at V and 0 bases at J, with 14 bases between. The CDR3 has 17 residues. The germline CDR1 and CDR2 sequences are SGHKS and YYEKEE (reference sequence). Overall study findings and caveats: Repertoires in all cases were sampled only once the peak T cell response had passed. Spike-specific TCR breadth and depth rose after two AZD1222 doses. Within unmutated variant regions lay the reported targets of nearly half of spike-specific TCRs. Seropositive AZD1222 recipients at baseline numbered only 6 or 7.

With regard to this clone: Its specificity is unknown.

Method: immunoSEQ multiplex PCR; TCRdb's copy keeps in-frame clones and lacks some. The sample yields about 84,000 clones, approximately 85% seen once. The V gene is TRBV5-5, the J gene TRBJ1-3; TRBD1 is a possible D gene (5 bases). The receptor was derived from an adult who received the AZD1222 COVID-19 vaccine. The source was peripheral blood, collected 28 days after the second AZD1222 dose. CDR3 in DNA: TGTGCCAGCAGCTTGTCCCTGGGACGGAGCTCTGGAAACACCATATATTTT. Its translation: CASSLSLGRSSGNTIYF.